This TCR beta chain was documented in a study of T cell responses to AZD1222 COVID-19 vaccine. Assay: immunoSEQ multiplex PCR; the TCRdb copy retains only in-frame clones and omits some. This sample carries roughly 120,000 clones, roughly four fifths of them seen once, and the ten largest clones take roughly 9.5%. The source was peripheral blood, collected on day 0 of AZD1222 vaccination. This sequence originates from an adult in good health.

The CDR3: CASSEGVGLRGYTF. The CDR3 DNA reads as TGTGCCAGCAGTGAAGGAGTAGGGTTGCGTGGCTACACCTTC. V is TRBV2 and J is TRBJ1-2; D not certain. Germline V gene data show CDR1 as SNHLY and CDR2 as FYNNEI. With 1 base removed from V and 7 bases from J, the gap between germline ends came to 13 bases. This CDR3 has 14 amino acids.